This record looks at one T cell receptor beta chain sequence and its context. Original handling: Amplification of reference gene primers provided the estimated nucleated cell counts. Produced via immunoSEQ multiplex PCR; TCRdb's table is partial and in-frame only. The DNA was the basis for D and trimming; V, J and clone size are from that table. The table includes some 240,000 clones, nearly 90% detected once. The data originate from a study of blood T cell repertoires in COVID-19. Overall study: Donors in the United States, Italy and Spain gave samples during acute or convalescent COVID-19. T cells, B-cell-depleted T cells, or PBMCs supplied cDNA or gDNA.

Germline V lookup: CDR1 GTSNPN, CDR2 SVGIG (reference sequence). The V and J ends lost 4 bases and 4 bases respectively, with 14 bases between them. CDR3 length equals 14 residues. This sequence joins TRBV30 and TRBJ1-3; possible D gene TRBD1, 5 bases. Sequencing was performed on peripheral blood. This TCR was sampled from a woman aged 40 to 50 who had recovered from COVID-19. CDR3: CAWKPGLRGNTIYF. The DNA for the CDR3 is TGTGCCTGGAAACCGGGACTGAGGGGAAACACCATATATTTT.